This T cell receptor beta chain was identified during a study of regulatory T cells in long-lasting Graves disease. Study summary: Newly diagnosed Graves' patients took antithyroid drugs under 3 months. Study conclusions and caveats: Reduced TCR diversity was observed in persistent Graves' patients versus newly diagnosed patients.

The authors built TCR beta libraries using iRepertoire HTBI primers and Arm-PCR of CDR3 regions. Each CDR3 protein gets one entry after TCRdb re-called the multiplex PCR reads with MiXCR. The data hold around 500,000 distinct CDR3 sequences, with around 13% observed a single time. V lost 3 bases to trimming and J lost 3 bases, with 12 bases between them. Germline assignment: CDR1 LNHDA and CDR2 SQIVND (reference sequence). CDR3 length: 15 amino acids. Time point indicated: newly diagnosed GD, antithyroid drugs for less than 3 months. From PBMCs, RNA was extracted and then used to make the TCR library. This clonotype was seen repeatedly, ten times or more. Its cognate antigen is unknown. These same records also appear under a second study, on T cells in Graves' hyperthyroidism and ophthalmopathy. According to that study: Those patients with uncontrolled infection, other autoimmune disease, pregnancy or lactation were excluded. The model anticipated ophthalmopathy a median about six months pre-onset.

This TCR was sampled from a woman aged 25-40 years with Graves disease. The chain carries TRBV19 and TRBJ2-1; D tentatively reads TRBD1 or TRBD2 (5 bases each). The sequencing used peripheral blood mononuclear cells (PBMCs), collected at new diagnosis, from a patient treated with antithyroid drugs. The CDR3 DNA reads TGTGCCAGTAGTATGGAGTGGGGACGCTACAATGAGCAGTTCTTC. Protein sequence: CASSMEWGRYNEQFF. Supplemented by reference TRBV19 and TRBJ2-1, the full variable domain reads DGGITQSPKYLFRKEGQNVTLSCEQNLNHDAMYWYRQDPGQGLRLIYYSQIVNDFQKGDIAEGYSVSREKKESFPLTVTSAQKNPTAFYLCASSMEWGRYNEQFFGPGTRLTVL.